Below, one T cell receptor (beta chain) is given with its context. Its antigen is not identified. It was with 60 Vbeta and 13 Jbeta primers that the PCR ran. Only in-frame clones appear in the TCRdb table, and some are missing; sequencing was by immunoSEQ multiplex PCR. The profile shows under 200,000 clones, 60% to 85% of them singletons. The sample belongs to a study of cytomegalovirus exposure and HLA in healthy donors. Study background: From donors who were HLA-typed, an early data release held about 89 million unique TCRs.

Study-level points and caveats: From TCR beta sequences, most subjects' HLA-A and HLA-B alleles were reportedly predicted accurately. A missense variant in DCLRE1C was later tied to TCR beta V- and J-gene trimming.

Sequences were obtained from PBMCs. The receptor was isolated from a woman aged 50 to 65 in good health and CMV-seropositive.

The CDR3 DNA sequence: TGTGCCAGCAGCTTATCGCAGTTGGAGCAGCAGTACTTC. Its protein is CASSLSQLEQQYF. The rearrangement links TRBV7-8 to TRBJ2-7; D remains ambiguous. The CDR3 length is 13 residues. Germline V gene lookup returns CDR1 SGHVS and CDR2 FQNEAQ. The ends were cut back, 2 bases at V and 8 bases at J, with 13 bases in the middle.